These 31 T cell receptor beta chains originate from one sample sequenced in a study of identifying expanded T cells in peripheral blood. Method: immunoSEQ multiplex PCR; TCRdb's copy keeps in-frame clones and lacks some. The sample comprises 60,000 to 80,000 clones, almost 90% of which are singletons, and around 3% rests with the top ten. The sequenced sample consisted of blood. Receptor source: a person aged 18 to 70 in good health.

CDR3 bases: TGTGCCAGCAGCGTATTACAGGGGCGGCAGTTCTTC. It codes for CASSVLQGRQFF. This sequence joins TRBV7-9 and TRBJ2-1, with TRBD1 matching 7 bases. Germline V gene lookup returns CDR1 SEHNR and CDR2 FQNEAQ (reference sequence). The CDR3 extends over 12 amino acids. Trimming at V came to 5 bases and at J to 12 bases, leaving 7 bases not matched to a gene.

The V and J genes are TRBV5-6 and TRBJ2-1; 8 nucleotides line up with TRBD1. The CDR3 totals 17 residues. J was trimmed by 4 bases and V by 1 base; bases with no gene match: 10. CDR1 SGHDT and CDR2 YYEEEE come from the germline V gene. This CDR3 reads CASSLQGASLLYNEQFF. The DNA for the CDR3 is TGTGCCAGCAGCTTGCAGGGGGCCTCGCTGCTATACAATGAGCAGTTCTTC.

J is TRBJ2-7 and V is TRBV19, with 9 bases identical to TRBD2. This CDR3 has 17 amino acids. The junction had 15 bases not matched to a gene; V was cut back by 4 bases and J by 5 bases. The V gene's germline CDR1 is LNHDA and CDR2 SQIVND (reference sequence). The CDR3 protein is CASSKVVFSGRADEQYF. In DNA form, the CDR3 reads TGTGCCAGTAGTAAAGTGGTCTTTAGCGGGAGAGCGGACGAGCAGTACTTC. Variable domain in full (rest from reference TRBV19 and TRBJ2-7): DGGITQSPKYLFRKEGQNVTLSCEQNLNHDAMYWYRQDPGQGLRLIYYSQIVNDFQKGDIAEGYSVSREKKESFPLTVTSAQKNPTAFYLCASSKVVFSGRADEQYFGPGTRLTVT.

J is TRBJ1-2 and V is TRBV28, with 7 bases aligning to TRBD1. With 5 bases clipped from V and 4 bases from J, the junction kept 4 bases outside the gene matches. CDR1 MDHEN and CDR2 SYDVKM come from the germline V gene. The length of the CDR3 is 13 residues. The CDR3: CASSRQGSYGYTF. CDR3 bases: TGTGCCAGCAGTAGACAGGGTTCCTATGGCTACACCTTC.

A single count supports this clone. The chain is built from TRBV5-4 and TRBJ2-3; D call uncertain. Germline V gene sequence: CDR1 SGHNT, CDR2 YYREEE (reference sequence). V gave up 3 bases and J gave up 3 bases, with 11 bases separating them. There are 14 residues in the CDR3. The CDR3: CASSSGSFTDTQYF. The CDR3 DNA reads TGTGCCAGCAGCTCGGGCAGTTTTACAGATACGCAGTATTTT.

This CDR3 reads CASSLGRGKNTGELFF. As DNA, the CDR3 is TGTGCCAGCAGCTTAGGCAGGGGGAAAAACACCGGGGAGCTGTTTTTT. This chain connects TRBV11-3 to TRBJ2-2, with 7 bases identical to TRBD1. Trimming at V came to 1 base and at J to 2 bases, leaving 4 bases not matched to a gene. This CDR3 is 16 amino acids long. Germline V gene data show CDR1 as SGHNT and CDR2 as YENEEA.

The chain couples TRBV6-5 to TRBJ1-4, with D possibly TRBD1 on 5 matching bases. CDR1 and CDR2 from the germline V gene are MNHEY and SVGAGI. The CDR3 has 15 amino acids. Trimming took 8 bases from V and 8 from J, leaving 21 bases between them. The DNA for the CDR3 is TGTGCCAGCCGTCTGTCTTTAGGGGACTCAGAAAAACTGTTTTTT. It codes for CASRLSLGDSEKLFF.

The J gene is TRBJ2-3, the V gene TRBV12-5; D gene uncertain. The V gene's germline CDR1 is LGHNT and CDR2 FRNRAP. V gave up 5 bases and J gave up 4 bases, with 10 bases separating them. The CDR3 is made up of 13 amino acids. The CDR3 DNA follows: TGTGCTAGTGGTCCCATTAACCCAGATACGCAGTATTTT. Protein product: CASGPINPDTQYF.

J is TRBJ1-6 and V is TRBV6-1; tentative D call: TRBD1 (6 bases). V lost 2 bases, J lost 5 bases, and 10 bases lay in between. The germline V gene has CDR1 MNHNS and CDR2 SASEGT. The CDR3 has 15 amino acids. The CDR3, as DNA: TGTGCCAGCAGTGAACTGGACAGAGATAATTCACCCCTCCACTTT. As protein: CASSELDRDNSPLHF.

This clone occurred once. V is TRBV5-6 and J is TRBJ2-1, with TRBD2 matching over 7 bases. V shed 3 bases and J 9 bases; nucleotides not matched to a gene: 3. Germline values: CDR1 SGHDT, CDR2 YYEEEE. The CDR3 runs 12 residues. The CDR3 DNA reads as TGTGCCAGCAGCTATCTAGCGGTTGAGCAGTTCTTC. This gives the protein CASSYLAVEQFF.

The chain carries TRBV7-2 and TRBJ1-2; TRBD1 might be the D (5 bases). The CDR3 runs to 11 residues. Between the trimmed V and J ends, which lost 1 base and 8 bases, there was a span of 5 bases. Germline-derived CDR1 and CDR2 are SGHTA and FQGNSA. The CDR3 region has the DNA TGTGCCAGCAGCTTAGGGGGCGGCTACACCTTC. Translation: CASSLGGGYTF.

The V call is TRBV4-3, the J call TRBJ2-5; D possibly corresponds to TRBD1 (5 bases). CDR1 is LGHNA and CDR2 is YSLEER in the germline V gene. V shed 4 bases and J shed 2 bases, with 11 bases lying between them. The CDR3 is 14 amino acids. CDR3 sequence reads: CASSPSTVQETQYF. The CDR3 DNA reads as TGCGCCAGCAGCCCATCGACAGTACAAGAGACCCAGTACTTC.

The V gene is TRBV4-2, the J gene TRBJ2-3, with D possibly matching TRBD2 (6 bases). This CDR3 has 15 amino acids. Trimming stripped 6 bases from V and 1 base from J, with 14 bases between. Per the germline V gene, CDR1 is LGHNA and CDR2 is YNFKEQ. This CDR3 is CASSPRLDRTDTQYF. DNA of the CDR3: TGTGCCAGCAGTCCGCGACTAGACCGCACAGATACGCAGTATTTT.

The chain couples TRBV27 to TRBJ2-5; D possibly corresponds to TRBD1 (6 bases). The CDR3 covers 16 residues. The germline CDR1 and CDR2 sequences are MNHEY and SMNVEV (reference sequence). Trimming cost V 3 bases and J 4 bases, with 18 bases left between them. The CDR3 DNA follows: TGTGCCAGCAGTTTTCGGAGAACAGGGTTTGTAGAGACCCAGTACTTC. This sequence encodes CASSFRRTGFVETQYF.

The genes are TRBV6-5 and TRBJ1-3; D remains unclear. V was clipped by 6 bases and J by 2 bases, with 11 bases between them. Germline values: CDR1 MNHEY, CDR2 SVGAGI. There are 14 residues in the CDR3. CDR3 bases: TGTGCCAGCAGGAGAGAGGGTGCTGGAAACACCATATATTTT. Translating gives CASRREGAGNTIYF.

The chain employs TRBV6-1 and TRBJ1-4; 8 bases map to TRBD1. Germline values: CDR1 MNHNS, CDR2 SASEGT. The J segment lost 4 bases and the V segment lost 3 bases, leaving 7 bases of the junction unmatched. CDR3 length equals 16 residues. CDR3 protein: CASSDPDRANNEKLFF. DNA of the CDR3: TGTGCCAGCAGTGACCCGGACAGGGCGAATAATGAAAAACTGTTTTTT.

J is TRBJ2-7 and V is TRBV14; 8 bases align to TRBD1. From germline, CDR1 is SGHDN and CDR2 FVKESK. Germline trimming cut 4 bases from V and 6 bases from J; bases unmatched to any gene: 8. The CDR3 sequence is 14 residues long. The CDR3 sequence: CASSPGQGFVEQYF. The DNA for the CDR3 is TGTGCCAGCAGCCCAGGACAGGGTTTCGTCGAGCAGTACTTC.

The CDR3, as DNA: TGCAGTGCTAGAGCACAGGAAGCTTTCTTT. Amino acids: CSARAQEAFF. This sequence joins TRBV20-1 and TRBJ1-1; D not certain. V was shortened by 1 base and J by 8 bases, with 5 bases between the two germline ends. This CDR3 region has 10 residues. Germline V gives CDR1 DFQATT, CDR2 SNEGSKA (reference sequence).

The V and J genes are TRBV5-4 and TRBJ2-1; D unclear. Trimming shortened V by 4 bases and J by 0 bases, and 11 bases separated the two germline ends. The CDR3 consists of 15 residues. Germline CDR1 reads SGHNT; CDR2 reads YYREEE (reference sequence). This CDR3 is CASSPDPSSYNEQFF. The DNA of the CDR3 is TGTGCCAGCAGCCCCGATCCCAGCTCCTACAATGAGCAGTTCTTC.

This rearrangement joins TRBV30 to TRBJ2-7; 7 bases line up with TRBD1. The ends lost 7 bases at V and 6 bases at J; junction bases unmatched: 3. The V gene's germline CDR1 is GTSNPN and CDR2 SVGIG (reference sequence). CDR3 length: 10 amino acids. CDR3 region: CAFRGSEQYF. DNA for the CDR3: TGTGCCTTCAGGGGGAGCGAGCAGTACTTC.

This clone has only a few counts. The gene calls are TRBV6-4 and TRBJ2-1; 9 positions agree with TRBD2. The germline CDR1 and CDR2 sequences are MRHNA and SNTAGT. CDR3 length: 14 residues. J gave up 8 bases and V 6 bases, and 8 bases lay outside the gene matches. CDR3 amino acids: CASSPSGAVDEQFF. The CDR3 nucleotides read TGTGCCAGCAGCCCTAGCGGGGCGGTCGATGAGCAGTTCTTC.

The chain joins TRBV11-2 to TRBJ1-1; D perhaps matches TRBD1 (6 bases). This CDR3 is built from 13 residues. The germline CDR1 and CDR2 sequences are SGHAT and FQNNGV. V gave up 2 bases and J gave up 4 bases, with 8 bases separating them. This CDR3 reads CASSLLRGTEAFF. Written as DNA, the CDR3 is TGTGCCAGCAGCTTACTCAGGGGCACTGAAGCTTTCTTT.

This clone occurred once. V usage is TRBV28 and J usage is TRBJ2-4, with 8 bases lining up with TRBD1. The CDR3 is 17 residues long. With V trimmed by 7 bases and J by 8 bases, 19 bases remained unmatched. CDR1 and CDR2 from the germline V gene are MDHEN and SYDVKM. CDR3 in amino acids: CASTSLADRDFVDIQYF. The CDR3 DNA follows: TGTGCCAGCACGAGTCTGGCGGACAGGGACTTTGTGGACATTCAGTACTTC. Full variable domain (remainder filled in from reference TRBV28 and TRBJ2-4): DVKVTQSSRYLVKRTGEKVFLECVQDMDHENMFWYRQDPGLGLRLIYFSYDVKMKEKGDIPEGYSVSREKKERFSLILESASTNQTSMYLCASTSLADRDFVDIQYFGAGTRLSVL.

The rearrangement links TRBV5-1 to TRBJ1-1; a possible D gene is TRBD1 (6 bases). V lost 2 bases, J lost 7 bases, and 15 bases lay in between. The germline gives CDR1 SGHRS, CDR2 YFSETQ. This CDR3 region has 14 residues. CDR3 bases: TGCGCCAGCAGCTTTGGACGAGGGGGAAGTGAAGCTTTCTTT. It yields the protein CASSFGRGGSEAFF. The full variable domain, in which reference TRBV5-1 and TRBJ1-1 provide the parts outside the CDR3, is KAGVTQTPRYLIKTRGQQVTLSCSPISGHRSVSWYQQTPGQGLQFLFEYFSETQRNKGNFPGRFSGRQFSNSRSEMNVSTLELGDSALYLCASSFGRGGSEAFFGQGTRLTVV.

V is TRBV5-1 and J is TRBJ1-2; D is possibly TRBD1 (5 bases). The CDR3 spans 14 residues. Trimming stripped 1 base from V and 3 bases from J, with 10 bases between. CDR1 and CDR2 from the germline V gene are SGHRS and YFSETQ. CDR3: CASSLIGQDYGYTF. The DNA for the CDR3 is TGCGCCAGCAGCTTGATAGGACAAGACTATGGCTACACCTTC.

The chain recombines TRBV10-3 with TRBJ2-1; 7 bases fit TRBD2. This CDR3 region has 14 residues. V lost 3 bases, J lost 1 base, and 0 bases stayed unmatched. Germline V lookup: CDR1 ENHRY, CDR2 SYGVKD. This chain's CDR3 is CAISDGGSYNEQFF. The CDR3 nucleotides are TGTGCCATCAGTGACGGGGGGTCCTACAATGAGCAGTTCTTC.

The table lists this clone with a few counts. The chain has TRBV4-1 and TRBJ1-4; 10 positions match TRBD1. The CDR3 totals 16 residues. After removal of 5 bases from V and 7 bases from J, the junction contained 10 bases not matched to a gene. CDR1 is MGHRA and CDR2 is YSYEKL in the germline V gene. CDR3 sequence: CASSLQLRTGGEKLFF. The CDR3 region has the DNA TGCGCCAGCAGCTTACAACTCAGGACAGGGGGTGAAAAACTGTTTTTT.

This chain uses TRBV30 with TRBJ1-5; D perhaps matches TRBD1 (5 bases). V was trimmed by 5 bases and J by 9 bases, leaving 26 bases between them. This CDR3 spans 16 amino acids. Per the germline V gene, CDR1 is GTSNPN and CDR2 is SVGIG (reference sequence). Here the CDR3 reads CAWGPNRGTAKWPQHF. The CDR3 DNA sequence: TGTGCCTGGGGCCCTAATCGAGGGACGGCTAAATGGCCCCAGCATTTT.

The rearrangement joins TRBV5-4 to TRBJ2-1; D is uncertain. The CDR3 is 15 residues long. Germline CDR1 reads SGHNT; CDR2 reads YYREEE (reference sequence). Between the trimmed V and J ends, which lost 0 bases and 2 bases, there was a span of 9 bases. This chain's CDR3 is CASSLVGNPYNEQFF. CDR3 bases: TGTGCCAGCAGCTTGGTAGGGAACCCCTACAATGAGCAGTTCTTC.

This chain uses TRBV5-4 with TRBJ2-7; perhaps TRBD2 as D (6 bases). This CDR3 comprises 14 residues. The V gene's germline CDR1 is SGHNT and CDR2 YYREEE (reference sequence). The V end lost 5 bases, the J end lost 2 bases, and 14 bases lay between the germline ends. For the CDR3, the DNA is TGTGCCAGCAGTTCTGGGGACTCCCCCTACGAGCAGTACTTC. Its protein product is CASSSGDSPYEQYF.

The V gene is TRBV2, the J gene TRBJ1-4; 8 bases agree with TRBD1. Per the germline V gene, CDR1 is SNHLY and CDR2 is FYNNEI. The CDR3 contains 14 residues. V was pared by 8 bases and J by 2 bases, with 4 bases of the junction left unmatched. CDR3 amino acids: CASARGQTNEKLFF. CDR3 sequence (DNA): TGTGCCAGCGCCAGGGGGCAGACTAATGAAAAACTGTTTTTT.